This passage covers 32 T cell receptor beta chains from one sample sequenced in a study of molecular identifiers for immune sequencing clone quantification. A single record per CDR3 protein comes from TCRdb applying MiXCR to the PCR reads. This sample has about 640,000 distinct CDR3 sequences, with nearly 20% found just once. What was sequenced was naive CD8+ T cells from blood, with Jurkat cell RNA spiked in. Subset reported: FACS-sorted CD8+CD4-CCR7+CD45RA+ naive T cells. The receptors stem from a human donor in good health. Some libraries in this study had Jurkat cell RNA spiked in.

About this clonotype itself: A read error may explain this, as a much larger clone is one base away. The chain is built from TRBV12-3 or TRBV12-4 and TRBJ2-5, with 7 bases that match TRBD1. The CDR3 length is 14 residues. J was trimmed by 1 base and V by 8 bases; bases with no gene match: 7. The CDR3 loop reads CASGRGQRQETQYF. In DNA form, the CDR3 reads TGTGCCAGCGGTAGGGGACAGCGCCAAGAGACCCAGTACTTC.

In DNA form, the CDR3 reads TGTGCCAGCAGTTACAACAGAAACAATGAGCAGTTCTTC. It specifies CASSYNRNNEQFF. The chain has TRBV6-5 and TRBJ2-1; D call uncertain. The V end was cut by 2 bases, the J end by 5 bases, with 7 bases between. The CDR3 is 13 residues long. In germline, CDR1 is MNHEY, CDR2 SVGAGI.

Comments on this clonotype: A clone one base away is much larger, so this may be a read error. The chain is built from TRBV29-1 and TRBJ2-7; D is possibly TRBD1 (6 bases). Germline CDR1 is SQVTM and CDR2 is ANQGSEA. The CDR3 runs 14 residues. The CDR3: CSAERQDGSYEQCF. CDR3 in DNA: TGCAGCGCGGAGAGACAGGATGGGTCCTACGAGCAGTGCTTC.

The table lists this clonotype with many counts. This chain joins TRBV3-1 and TRBJ2-3; no definite D call. Looked up from germline, CDR1 is LGHDT and CDR2 is YNNKEL (reference sequence). The CDR3 has 15 residues. The germline V and J ends were trimmed by 2 bases and 6 bases, with 15 bases remaining between them. CDR3 protein: CASSQTRGVPDTQYF. CDR3 DNA: TGTGCCAGCAGCCAAACCAGAGGTGTTCCCGATACGCAGTATTTT.

The V and J genes are TRBV19 and TRBJ2-1; no clear D gene. This CDR3 region has 16 residues. V lost 1 base to trimming and J lost 0 bases, with 10 bases between them. Germline CDR1 and CDR2: LNHDA and SQIVND (reference sequence). This CDR3 is CASSIGFRSSYNEQFF. The CDR3 nucleotides read TGTGCCAGTAGTATAGGGTTTCGTAGCTCCTACAATGAGCAGTTCTTC.

At least ten counts were recorded for this clonotype. This chain joins TRBV19 and TRBJ1-6, with D unclear. CDR1 and CDR2 (germline): LNHDA, SQIVND (reference sequence). The CDR3 totals 12 residues. Trimming took off 7 bases at V and 9 bases at J, with 10 bases between the two ends. The chain's CDR3 is CASNYASSPLHF. The CDR3 DNA follows: TGTGCCAGTAATTACGCGAGTTCACCCCTCCACTTT.

This clonotype was picked up many times. The gene calls are TRBV14 and TRBJ1-1; possibly TRBD1 for D (6 bases). Germline CDR1 SGHDN, CDR2 FVKESK. Deletions cut 4 bases from V and 0 bases from J, with 12 bases between. The CDR3 totals 15 residues. CDR3 region: CASSPRTAMNTEAFF. The CDR3, as DNA: TGTGCCAGCAGCCCGAGGACAGCGATGAACACTGAAGCTTTCTTT.

In its sample, this clonotype was seen many times. The V and J genes are TRBV6-6 and TRBJ1-1, with D possibly matching TRBD1 (5 bases). Germline V lookup: CDR1 MNHNY, CDR2 SVGAGI (reference sequence). The ends were cut back, 7 bases at V and 4 bases at J, with 13 bases in the middle. The CDR3 length is 13 residues. The CDR3 DNA reads as TGTGCCAGCACCACTGGGGGGGTCACTGAAGCTTTCTTT. Its protein product is CASTTGGVTEAFF.

This clonotype occurred a few times. The CDR3: CASQQYYGYTF. The CDR3 DNA reads TGTGCCAGTCAGCAGTACTATGGCTACACCTTC. This chain uses TRBV6-6 with TRBJ1-2; D gene ambiguous. CDR1 MNHNY and CDR2 SVGAGI come from the germline V gene (reference sequence). The CDR3 covers 11 residues. V was trimmed by 9 bases and J by 3 bases, leaving 8 bases between them.

This clonotype was detected ten times or more. The gene calls are TRBV7-9 and TRBJ2-3; D perhaps matches TRBD1 (5 bases). Germline V lookup: CDR1 SEHNR, CDR2 FQNEAQ (reference sequence). The CDR3 contains 14 residues. The V end was cut by 5 bases, the J end by 2 bases, with 11 bases between. Written as DNA, the CDR3 is TGTGCCAGCAGCCCAGACAGAACCACAGATACGCAGTATTTT. This sequence encodes CASSPDRTTDTQYF.

This clonotype was found many times. This chain uses TRBV2 with TRBJ2-1; the D gene is possibly TRBD2 (6 bases). V was pared by 6 bases and J by 3 bases, with 15 bases between. Germline CDR1 SNHLY, CDR2 FYNNEI. The CDR3 is 15 amino acids. CDR3 loop: CASRPTSGVYNEQFF. In DNA form, the CDR3 reads TGTGCCAGCAGGCCGACTTCGGGAGTCTACAATGAGCAGTTCTTC.

There are many counts of this clonotype. The chain combines TRBV16 with TRBJ1-5, with D possibly TRBD1 on 5 matching bases. Germline V gene sequence: CDR1 KGHSY, CDR2 FQNENV. V was pared by 1 base and J by 1 base, with 8 bases between. This CDR3 comprises 15 residues. DNA of the CDR3: TGTGCCAGCAGCCAATTAGAGGGGAGCAATCAGCCCCAGCATTTT. It is translated as CASSQLEGSNQPQHF.

In its sample, this clonotype was seen many times. V and J are TRBV29-1 and TRBJ1-1; D may be TRBD1 (6 bases). CDR1 and CDR2 from the germline V gene are SQVTM and ANQGSEA. The CDR3 length is 15 residues. The V and J ends lost 0 bases and 0 bases respectively, with 11 bases between them. CDR3 coding DNA: TGCAGCGTTGAAGAGGGGGGCAACATGAACACTGAAGCTTTCTTT. Its translation is CSVEEGGNMNTEAFF.

This clonotype was picked up many times. The CDR3 loop is CASSSDEEKLFF. The CDR3, as DNA: TGTGCCAGCAGCTCGGACGAAGAAAAACTGTTTTTT. The V gene is TRBV5-6, the J gene TRBJ1-4; D unclear. The CDR3 runs to 12 residues. The V gene lost 3 bases and the J gene lost 8 bases, with 8 bases spanning the gap. Germline-derived CDR1 and CDR2 are SGHDT and YYEEEE.

Points on this clonotype: Compared with germline, one end of the junction differs, possibly owing to a read error. This chain joins TRBV19 and TRBJ1-2; no reliable D call. CDR1 and CDR2 from the germline V gene are LNHDA and SQIVND (reference sequence). The CDR3 runs 13 residues. CDR3 residues: CASSSDARYGYAF. The CDR3, as DNA: TGTGCCAGTAGTAGCGATGCGCGTTATGGCTACGCCTTC.

This clonotype showed up many times. The chain joins TRBV7-9 to TRBJ2-7; tentatively, D is TRBD1 or TRBD2 (5 bases each). There are 16 residues in the CDR3. Between the trimmed V and J ends, which lost 4 bases and 0 bases, there was a span of 16 bases. In germline, CDR1 is SEHNR, CDR2 FQNEAQ (reference sequence). The DNA of the CDR3 is TGTGCCAGCAGCTACGCCGGGACCTCCAGCTCCTACGAGCAGTACTTC. Its protein product is CASSYAGTSSSYEQYF.

This clonotype was recorded at least ten times. CDR3 amino acids: CASSEGAPSQLVGNTIYF. CDR3 bases: TGTGCCAGCAGTGAAGGGGCCCCCTCCCAGCTCGTTGGAAACACCATATATTTT. The rearrangement uses TRBV2 and TRBJ1-3; D uncertain. Between the trimmed V and J ends, which lost 1 base and 3 bases, there was a span of 19 bases. CDR1 is SNHLY, CDR2 FYNNEI, per germline. This CDR3 region has 18 residues.

In the case of this clonotype: A read error is possible here, since a much larger clone lies one base away. The chain links TRBV19 to TRBJ2-7; 8 nucleotides agree with TRBD1. The CDR3 loop spans 16 amino acids. CDR1 and CDR2 from the germline V gene are LNHDA and SQIVND (reference sequence). The CDR3 DNA reads as TGTGCCAGTAGCCCGGGACCGGGACAGGTTACTACCGAGCTGTACTTC. Translating gives CASSPGPGQVTTELYF.

As regards this clonotype: A read error may be the cause here, since a much bigger clone is one base away. V usage is TRBV28 and J usage is TRBJ2-5, with D perhaps matching TRBD2 (7 bases). V lost 10 bases and J lost 7, with 16 bases in between. The CDR3 is 12 residues long. From germline, CDR1 is MDHEN and CDR2 SYDVKM. CDR3 amino acids: CAIRRGGGTQYF. The DNA for the CDR3 is TGTGCCATCCGGAGGGGAGGGGGGACCCAGTACTTC.

This clonotype was found many times. The DNA for the CDR3 is TGTGCCAGCAGTTCTCTTTCCTCCACAGATACGCAGTATTTT. Encoded protein: CASSSLSSTDTQYF. The J gene is TRBJ2-3, the V gene TRBV12-3 or TRBV12-4; D remains unclear. The CDR3 runs to 14 residues. V was cut by 4 bases and J by 2 bases, with 10 bases left in between.

About this clonotype: A read error may explain this, as a much larger clone is one base away. Written as DNA, the CDR3 is TGTGCCAGTAGTATAGTGGCGGGGGGCGGGACAGATACGCAGTATTTT. Protein sequence: CASSIVAGGGTDTQYF. The chain recombines TRBV19 with TRBJ2-3; 8 positions agree with TRBD2. The germline V gene encodes CDR1 LNHDA and CDR2 SQIVND (reference sequence). V trimming: 1 base; J trimming: 3 bases; junction bases outside the gene matches: 6. CDR3 length equals 16 residues.

As regards this clonotype: A clone one base away is much larger, so this may be a read error. The CDR3 here is CGATEENTGELFF. The CDR3 DNA reads TGCGGTGCCACTGAGGAGAACACCGGGGAGCTGTTTTTT. V usage is TRBV20-1 and J usage is TRBJ2-2; D unresolved. Looked up from germline, CDR1 is DFQATT and CDR2 is SNEGSKA (reference sequence). The CDR3 is 13 amino acids.

Ten or more counts support this clonotype. The chain combines TRBV10-3 with TRBJ1-1; no reliable D call. The germline gives CDR1 ENHRY, CDR2 SYGVKD. Trimming removed 0 bases at V and 0 bases at J, with 11 bases between. CDR3 length: 16 amino acids. The CDR3: CAISESHFGVNTEAFF. The DNA for the CDR3 is TGTGCCATCAGTGAGTCCCACTTTGGGGTGAACACTGAAGCTTTCTTT.

This clonotype was detected ten times or more. The chain carries TRBV6-1 and TRBJ1-5; 7 bases are shared with TRBD1. V was clipped by 5 bases and J by 5 bases; unmatched bases: 12. The CDR3 is 16 residues long. The germline V gene has CDR1 MNHNS and CDR2 SASEGT. The CDR3 here is CASSPPDRVVYQPQHF. Here the CDR3 DNA reads TGTGCCAGCAGTCCCCCCGACAGGGTAGTATATCAGCCCCAGCATTTT.

This clonotype was counted between two and nine times. The CDR3, as DNA: TGTGCCAGTAGTGCGGGGACAGGGCACGAGCAGTTCTTC. It is translated as CASSAGTGHEQFF. This chain uses TRBV19 with TRBJ2-1; 9 nucleotides match TRBD1. Germline V gene lookup returns CDR1 LNHDA and CDR2 SQIVND (reference sequence). V was pared by 5 bases and J by 10 bases, with 6 bases of the junction left unmatched. CDR3 length: 13 amino acids.

To note about this clonotype: A much larger clone lies a single base off, so this may be a read error. The chain is built from TRBV11-2 and TRBJ2-7; D is possibly TRBD2 (6 bases). Germline V lookup: CDR1 SGHAT, CDR2 FQNNGV. The CDR3 covers 13 residues. The V end lost 8 bases, the J end lost 5 bases, and 16 bases lay between the germline ends. The CDR3 nucleotides are TGTGCCAGCGGCCCCGGGACTTCCGACGAGCAGTACTTC. Residues: CASGPGTSDEQYF.

At least ten counts were recorded for this clonotype. The V call is TRBV20-1, the J call TRBJ2-7; TRBD1 matches at 7 bases. CDR3 size: 14 residues. Germline V gene lookup returns CDR1 DFQATT and CDR2 SNEGSKA (reference sequence). After removal of 0 bases from V and 3 bases from J, the junction contained 5 bases not matched to a gene. CDR3 DNA sequence: TGCAGTGCTAGAGACCGGGACAGCCTCTACGAGCAGTACTTC. Translation: CSARDRDSLYEQYF.

This clonotype was seen more than once but under ten times. The J gene is TRBJ1-4, the V gene TRBV11-2, with D hard to call. Trimming removed 0 bases from V and 12 bases from J, with 8 bases in between. The length of the CDR3 is 12 residues. Germline V gene sequence: CDR1 SGHAT, CDR2 FQNNGV. The CDR3 coding sequence is TGTGCCAGCAGCTTAGACACCGTCGAACTGTTTTTT. This translates into CASSLDTVELFF.

This clonotype has more than one count but fewer than ten. The rearrangement uses TRBV5-6 and TRBJ1-3, with D hard to call. This CDR3 contains 17 residues. The germline V gene has CDR1 SGHDT and CDR2 YYEEEE. Deletions cut 0 bases from V and 0 bases from J, with 13 bases between. The CDR3: CASSLVKGGFSGNTIYF. The CDR3 DNA reads as TGTGCCAGCAGCTTGGTAAAGGGAGGGTTCTCTGGAAACACCATATATTTT.

This clonotype was seen repeatedly, ten times or more. V is TRBV27 and J is TRBJ2-3, with 9 bases identical to TRBD2. This CDR3 is 15 amino acids long. V shed 6 bases and J 4 bases; nucleotides not matched to a gene: 8. Germline V lookup: CDR1 MNHEY, CDR2 SMNVEV (reference sequence). Here the CDR3 reads CASSISGSQSDTQYF. The CDR3 bases are TGTGCCAGCAGCATTAGCGGGAGTCAGTCAGATACGCAGTATTTT.

V and J are TRBV4-3 and TRBJ2-3; TRBD2 might be the D (5 bases). CDR1 and CDR2 (germline): LGHNA, YSLEER. The CDR3 loop spans 18 amino acids. Trimming took off 1 base at V and 4 bases at J, with 21 bases between the two ends. The CDR3 DNA sequence: TGCGCCAGCAGCCAAGTAGCTACGACGGGATTGGACGCAGATACGCAGTATTTT. Translation gives CASSQVATTGLDADTQYF.

Comments on this clonotype: The final CDR3 position lacks the conserved phenylalanine or tryptophan, pointing to a likely read error. The chain combines TRBV2 with TRBJ2-2; TRBD2 might be the D (5 bases). The CDR3 runs to 14 residues. Deletions cut 9 bases from V and 1 base from J, with 12 bases between. The germline CDR1 and CDR2 sequences are SNHLY and FYNNEI. The CDR3 is CARGTGMNTGELFS. In DNA form, the CDR3 reads TGTGCCAGGGGTACGGGGATGAACACCGGGGAGCTGTTTTCT.